This paragraph covers one T cell receptor beta chain sequence. What it binds is not known. Use of 60 Vbeta and 13 Jbeta primers characterized the PCR. The table came from immunoSEQ multiplex PCR; TCRdb's copy has only in-frame clones and leaves some out. Altogether approximately 140,000 clones are present, 82% being singletons, with the ten largest covering more than 2.5%. Trimming left V 4 bases short and J 3 bases short, with 15 bases between. Germline V gives CDR1 MDHEN, CDR2 SYDVKM. The CDR3 covers 15 residues. The sample comes from a study of cytomegalovirus exposure and HLA in healthy donors. Study conclusions and caveats: Immune exposure information available was restricted to CMV serostatus. Published work reported that the classifier diagnosed cytomegalovirus status with high specificity and sensitivity.

Specimen: PBMCs. The chain joins TRBV28 to TRBJ2-5, with a weak D call TRBD2 (5 bases). This sequence originates from a male donor in good health and CMV-seronegative. In DNA form, the CDR3 reads TGTGCCAGCAGTTCTCTAAGGGAGACGGAAGAGACCCAGTACTTC. Translation gives CASSSLRETEETQYF.